The entry that follows covers one T cell receptor beta chain sequence. This clone is a singleton in its sample. The target of this receptor is not known. Base qualities are not recorded, but no much larger clone differs from it by a single base. The collaborating institutions used their own protocols to collect whole blood in K2EDTA tubes. For TCRbeta analysis, collaborators shipped samples in one of three forms: frozen whole blood, isolated PBMCs, or DNA extracted from either of those sample types. These data originate in a study of blood T cell repertoires in COVID-19 (dated by TCRdb to the early 2020s). About the investigation overall: Collaborator samples came from the United States, Italy and Spain and covered acute and convalescent phases of COVID-19. The repertoires were made available in a free public database intended to serve as a resource for research on the immune response to SARS-CoV-2. The samples were drawn from the first 160 participants of the ongoing ImmuneRACE study and from 1,254 subjects provided by 6 global collaborators. Deeply sampled blood TCRbeta repertoires from subjects exposed to, actively infected with, or recovered from COVID-19 were included in the dataset. A de-identified subject ID, COVID-19 status, age in years and sex were almost always included in the sample metadata. The material from the prospective study consisted of cDNA or gDNA derived from T cells, B-cell-depleted T cells, or PBMCs. Where available, HLA class I and class II types were taken from metadata supplied by the sample provider and were not determined by assay-based typing. Summary of the overall study and its limitations: How much clinical and demographic metadata was included differed by source and by participant, and the metadata was provided uncurated.

Including cysteine and phenylalanine, the CDR3 has 13 amino acids. Here the CDR3 DNA is all that survives: 39 bases in frame from base 1. The germline V gene (reference sequence) specifies LNHDA as CDR1 and SQIVND as CDR2. Deletion took 6 bases off V and 8 bases off J, with a span of 16 bases between the germline ends. The immunoSEQ Assay, a bias-controlled multiplex PCR, was used to amplify TCRbeta CDR3 regions from genomic DNA. As for how the authors treated the data: The number of nucleated cells in each sample was estimated by amplification of reference gene primers within the assay. To quantify the absolute abundance of each unique TCRbeta CDR3 rearrangement, sequence reads were collapsed and filtered. For each sample, productive Simpson clonality was calculated by taking the square root of Simpson's diversity index across productive rearrangements. This is the immuneACCESS table as TCRdb keeps it, with only in-frame sequences that have V and J called. A part of the clones is gone; compared with another copy, unresolved V genes explain less than half, and the rest is unexplained. The D gene and trimming were derived from the DNA, and the V and J assignments and clone size from that table. This sample lists tens of thousands of clones; less than 95% were detected once. Around 20% of the sample rests with the top ten.

Sequencing used peripheral blood. The V gene is TRBV19 and the J gene is TRBJ1-2; TRBD1 might be the D gene, on 5 matching bases. This receptor was obtained from a man older than 75 with acute or convalescent COVID-19. In nucleotides, the sequence is TGTGCCAGTAGGGGAACAGGCAAACACGGCTACACCTTC. It translates as CASRGTGKHGYTF.